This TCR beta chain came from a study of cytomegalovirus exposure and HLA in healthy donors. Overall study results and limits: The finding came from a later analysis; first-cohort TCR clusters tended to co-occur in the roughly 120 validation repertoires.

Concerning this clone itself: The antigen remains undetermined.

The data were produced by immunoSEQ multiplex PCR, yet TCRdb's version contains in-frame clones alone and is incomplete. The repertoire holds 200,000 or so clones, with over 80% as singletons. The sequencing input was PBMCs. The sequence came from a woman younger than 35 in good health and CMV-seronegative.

The CDR3 sequence: CASSVAWRGTDHEQFF. The CDR3 nucleotides read TGTGCCAGCAGCGTAGCTTGGAGGGGGACGGATCATGAGCAGTTCTTC. The rearrangement links TRBV9 to TRBJ2-1; TRBD1 or TRBD2 may be the D gene (6 bases each). Germline-derived CDR1 and CDR2 are SGDLS and YYNGEE. Trimming left V 0 bases short and J 8 bases short, with 18 bases between. This CDR3 spans 16 amino acids.